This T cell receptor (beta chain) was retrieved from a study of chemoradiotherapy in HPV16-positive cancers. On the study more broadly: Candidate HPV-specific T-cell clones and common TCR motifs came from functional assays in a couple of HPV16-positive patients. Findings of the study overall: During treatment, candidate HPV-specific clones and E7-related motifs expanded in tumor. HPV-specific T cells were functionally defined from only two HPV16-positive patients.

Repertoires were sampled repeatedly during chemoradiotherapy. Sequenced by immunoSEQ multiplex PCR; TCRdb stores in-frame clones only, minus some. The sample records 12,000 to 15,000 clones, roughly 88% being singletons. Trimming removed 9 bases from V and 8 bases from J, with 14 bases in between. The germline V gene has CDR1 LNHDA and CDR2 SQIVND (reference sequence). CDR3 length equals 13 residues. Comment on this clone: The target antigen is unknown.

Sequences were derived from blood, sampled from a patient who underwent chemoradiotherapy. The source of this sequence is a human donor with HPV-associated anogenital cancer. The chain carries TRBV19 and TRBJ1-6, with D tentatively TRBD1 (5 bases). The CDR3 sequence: CARAGGSDSPLHF. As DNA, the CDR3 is TGTGCCAGGGCCGGGGGGTCGGATTCACCCCTCCACTTT.